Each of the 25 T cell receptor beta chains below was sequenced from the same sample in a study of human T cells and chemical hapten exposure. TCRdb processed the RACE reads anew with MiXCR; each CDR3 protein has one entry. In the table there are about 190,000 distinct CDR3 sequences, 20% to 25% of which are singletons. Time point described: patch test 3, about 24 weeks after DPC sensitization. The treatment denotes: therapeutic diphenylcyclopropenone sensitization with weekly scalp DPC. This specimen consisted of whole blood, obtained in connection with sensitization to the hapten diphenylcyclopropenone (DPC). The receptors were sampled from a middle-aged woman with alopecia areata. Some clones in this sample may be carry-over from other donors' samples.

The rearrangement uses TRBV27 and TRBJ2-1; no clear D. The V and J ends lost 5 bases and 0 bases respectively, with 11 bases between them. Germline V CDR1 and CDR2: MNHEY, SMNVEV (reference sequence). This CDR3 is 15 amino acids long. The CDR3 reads CASSLLQSSYNEQFF. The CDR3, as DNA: TGTGCCAGCAGTCTACTCCAGAGCTCCTACAATGAGCAGTTCTTC.

The CDR3 DNA is TGCGCCAGCAGCCAAGATAATGCAGGGCTCGGAAACACCATATATTTT. Translating gives CASSQDNAGLGNTIYF. The rearrangement links TRBV4-1 to TRBJ1-3; a weak D match, TRBD1 (5 bases). V gave up 0 bases and J gave up 4 bases, with 13 bases separating them. CDR1 is MGHRA and CDR2 is YSYEKL in the germline V gene. The CDR3 is 16 amino acids.

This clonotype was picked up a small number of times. DNA of the CDR3: TGTGCCATCAGCGTAACAAATCTAGCGGTTAGCTACAATGAGCAGTTCTTC. Protein: CAISVTNLAVSYNEQFF. V is TRBV10-3 and J is TRBJ2-1; 7 bases align to TRBD2. The CDR3 has 17 amino acids. V shed 6 bases and J 3 bases; nucleotides not matched to a gene: 14. Germline lookup yields CDR1 ENHRY and CDR2 SYGVKD.

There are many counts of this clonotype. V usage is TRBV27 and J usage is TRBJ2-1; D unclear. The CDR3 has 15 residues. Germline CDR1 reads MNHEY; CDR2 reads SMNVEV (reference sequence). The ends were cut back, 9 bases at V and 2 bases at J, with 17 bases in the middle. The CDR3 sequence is CARSWGFGTYNEQFF. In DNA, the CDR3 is TGTGCCAGGTCCTGGGGTTTTGGAACCTACAATGAGCAGTTCTTC.

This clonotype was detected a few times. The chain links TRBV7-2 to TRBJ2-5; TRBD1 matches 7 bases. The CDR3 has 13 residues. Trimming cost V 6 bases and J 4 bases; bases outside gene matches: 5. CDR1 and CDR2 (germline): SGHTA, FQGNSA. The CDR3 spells CASRKGAGETQYF. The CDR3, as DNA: TGTGCCAGCAGAAAGGGGGCGGGAGAGACCCAGTACTTC.

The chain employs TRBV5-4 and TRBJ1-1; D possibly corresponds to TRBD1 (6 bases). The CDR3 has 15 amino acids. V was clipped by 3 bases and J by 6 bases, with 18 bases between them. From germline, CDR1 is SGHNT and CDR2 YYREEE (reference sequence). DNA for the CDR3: TGTGCCAGCAGCTGGTGGGGAGGGGGTAGTTCTGAAGCTTTCTTT. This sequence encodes CASSWWGGGSSEAFF.

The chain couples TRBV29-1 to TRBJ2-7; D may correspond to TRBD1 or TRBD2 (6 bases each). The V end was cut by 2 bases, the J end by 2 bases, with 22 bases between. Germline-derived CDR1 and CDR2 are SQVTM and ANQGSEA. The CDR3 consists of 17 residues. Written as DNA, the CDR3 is TGCAGCGTTGAATGGCCCCCCGGAGGGGGATATCCCTACGAGCAGTACTTC. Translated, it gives CSVEWPPGGGYPYEQYF.

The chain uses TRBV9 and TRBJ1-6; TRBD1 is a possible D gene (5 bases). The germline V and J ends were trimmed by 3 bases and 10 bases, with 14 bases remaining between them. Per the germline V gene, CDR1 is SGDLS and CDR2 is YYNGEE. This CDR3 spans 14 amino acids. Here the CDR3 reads CASSARDQWSPLHF. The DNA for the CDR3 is TGTGCCAGCAGCGCCAGGGATCAGTGGTCACCCCTCCACTTT.

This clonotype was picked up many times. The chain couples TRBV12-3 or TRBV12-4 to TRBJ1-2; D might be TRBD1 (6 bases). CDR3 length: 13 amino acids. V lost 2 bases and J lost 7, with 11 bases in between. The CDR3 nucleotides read TGTGCCAGCAGTTTATCCGGAGGGGGTGGCTACACCTTC. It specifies CASSLSGGGGYTF.

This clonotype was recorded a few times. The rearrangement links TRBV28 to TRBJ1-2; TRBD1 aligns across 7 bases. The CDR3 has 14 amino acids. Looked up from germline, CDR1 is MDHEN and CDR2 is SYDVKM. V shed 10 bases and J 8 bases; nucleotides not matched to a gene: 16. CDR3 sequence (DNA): TGTGCCACTCGGGCAGGGGGGGTGCCGGAAGGCTACACCTTC. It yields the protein CATRAGGVPEGYTF.

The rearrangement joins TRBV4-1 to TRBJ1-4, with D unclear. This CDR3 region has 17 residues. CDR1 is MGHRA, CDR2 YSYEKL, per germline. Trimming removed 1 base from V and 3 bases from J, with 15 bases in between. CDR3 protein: CASSQVSFSGSNEKLFF. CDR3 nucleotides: TGCGCCAGCAGCCAAGTGTCTTTTTCGGGTTCTAATGAAAAACTGTTTTTT.

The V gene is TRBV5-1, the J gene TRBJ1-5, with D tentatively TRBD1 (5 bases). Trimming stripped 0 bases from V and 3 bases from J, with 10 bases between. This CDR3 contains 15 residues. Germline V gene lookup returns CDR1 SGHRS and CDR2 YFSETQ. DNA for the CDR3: TGCGCCAGCAGCTTGGAAGGGGCTGACAATCAGCCCCAGCATTTT. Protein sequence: CASSLEGADNQPQHF.

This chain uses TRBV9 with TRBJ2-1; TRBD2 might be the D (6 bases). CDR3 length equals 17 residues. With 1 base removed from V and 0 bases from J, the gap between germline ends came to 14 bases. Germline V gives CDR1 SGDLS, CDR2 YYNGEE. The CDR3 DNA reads TGTGCCAGCAGCGTATACGGGAGAGGCGCCTCCTACAATGAGCAGTTCTTC. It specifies CASSVYGRGASYNEQFF. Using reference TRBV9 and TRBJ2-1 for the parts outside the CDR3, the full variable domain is DSGVTQTPKHLITATGQRVTLRCSPRSGDLSVYWYQQSLDQGLQFLIQYYNGEERAKGNILERFSAQQFPDLHSELNLSSLELGDSALYFCASSVYGRGASYNEQFFGPGTRLTVL.

This CDR3 is CASSRAQTSTDTQYF. The CDR3 DNA follows: TGTGCCAGCAGTCGGGCTCAAACTAGCACAGATACGCAGTATTTT. V gene TRBV2 combines with J gene TRBJ2-3; D is uncertain. Germline values: CDR1 SNHLY, CDR2 FYNNEI. The V gene lost 5 bases and the J gene lost 0 bases, with 12 bases spanning the gap. This CDR3 is built from 15 residues.

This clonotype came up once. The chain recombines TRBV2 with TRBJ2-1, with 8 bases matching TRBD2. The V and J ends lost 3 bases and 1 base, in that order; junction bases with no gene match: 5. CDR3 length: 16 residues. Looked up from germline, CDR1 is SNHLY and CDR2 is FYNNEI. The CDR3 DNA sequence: TGTGCCAGCAGTGACGTAGCGGGGCCTTCCTACAATGAGCAGTTCTTC. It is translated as CASSDVAGPSYNEQFF. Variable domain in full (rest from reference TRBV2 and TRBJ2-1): EPEVTQTPSHQVTQMGQEVILRCVPISNHLYFYWYRQILGQKVEFLVSFYNNEISEKSEIFDDQFSVERPDGSNFTLKIRSTKLEDSAMYFCASSDVAGPSYNEQFFGPGTRLTVL.

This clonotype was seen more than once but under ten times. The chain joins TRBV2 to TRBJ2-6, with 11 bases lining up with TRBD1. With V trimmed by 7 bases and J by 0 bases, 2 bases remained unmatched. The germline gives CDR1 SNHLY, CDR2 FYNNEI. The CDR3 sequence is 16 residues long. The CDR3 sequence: CASKGTGGSGANVLTF. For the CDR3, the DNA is TGTGCCAGCAAGGGGACAGGGGGCTCTGGGGCCAACGTCCTGACTTTC.

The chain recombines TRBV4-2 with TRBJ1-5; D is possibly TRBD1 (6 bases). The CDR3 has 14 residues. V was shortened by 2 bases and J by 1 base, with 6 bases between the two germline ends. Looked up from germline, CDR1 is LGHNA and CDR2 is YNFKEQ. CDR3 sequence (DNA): TGTGCCAGCAGCCAACAGGGGAGCAATCAGCCCCAGCATTTT. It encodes CASSQQGSNQPQHF.

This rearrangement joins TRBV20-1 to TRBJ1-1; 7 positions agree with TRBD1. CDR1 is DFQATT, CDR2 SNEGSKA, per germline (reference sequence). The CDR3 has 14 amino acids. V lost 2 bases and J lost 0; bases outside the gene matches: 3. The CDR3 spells CSARYGTVNTEAFF. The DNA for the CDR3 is TGCAGTGCTAGATATGGGACAGTGAACACTGAAGCTTTCTTT.

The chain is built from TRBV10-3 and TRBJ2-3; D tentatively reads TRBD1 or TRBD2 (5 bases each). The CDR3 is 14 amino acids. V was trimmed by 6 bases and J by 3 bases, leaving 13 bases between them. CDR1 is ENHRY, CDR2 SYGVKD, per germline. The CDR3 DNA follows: TGTGCCATCAGGGACCGGGGCCCTACAGATACGCAGTATTTT. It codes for CAIRDRGPTDTQYF.

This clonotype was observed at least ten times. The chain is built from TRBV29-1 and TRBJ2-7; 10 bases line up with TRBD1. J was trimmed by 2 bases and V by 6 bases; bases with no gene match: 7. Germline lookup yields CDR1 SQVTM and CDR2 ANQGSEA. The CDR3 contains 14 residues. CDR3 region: CSVTGTGAAYEQYF. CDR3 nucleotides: TGCAGCGTCACCGGGACAGGGGCCGCCTACGAGCAGTACTTC.

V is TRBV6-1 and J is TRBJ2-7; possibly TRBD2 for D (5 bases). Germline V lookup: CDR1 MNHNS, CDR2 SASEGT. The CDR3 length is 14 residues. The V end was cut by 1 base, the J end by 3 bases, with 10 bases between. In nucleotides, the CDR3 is TGTGCCAGCAGTGAAGGGGGAGCCTGCTACGAGCAGTACTTC. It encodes CASSEGGACYEQYF.

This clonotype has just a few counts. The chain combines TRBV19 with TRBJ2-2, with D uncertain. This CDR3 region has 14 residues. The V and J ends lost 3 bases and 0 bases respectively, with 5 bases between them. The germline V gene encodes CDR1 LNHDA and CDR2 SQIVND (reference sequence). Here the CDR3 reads CASSMVTNTGELFF. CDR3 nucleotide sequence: TGTGCCAGTAGTATGGTGACGAACACCGGGGAGCTGTTTTTT.

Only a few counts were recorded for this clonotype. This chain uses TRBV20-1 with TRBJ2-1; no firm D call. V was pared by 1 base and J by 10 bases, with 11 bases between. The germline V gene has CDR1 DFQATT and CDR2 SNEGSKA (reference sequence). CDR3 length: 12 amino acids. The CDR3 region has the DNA TGCAGTGCTAGAGGGCCCCGGCCGGAGCAGTTCTTC. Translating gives CSARGPRPEQFF.

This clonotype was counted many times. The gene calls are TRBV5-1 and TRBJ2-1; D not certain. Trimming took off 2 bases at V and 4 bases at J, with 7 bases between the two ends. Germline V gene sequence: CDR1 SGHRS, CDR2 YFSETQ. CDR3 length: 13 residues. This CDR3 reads CASSFDVYNEQFF. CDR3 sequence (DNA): TGCGCCAGCAGCTTTGACGTATACAATGAGCAGTTCTTC.

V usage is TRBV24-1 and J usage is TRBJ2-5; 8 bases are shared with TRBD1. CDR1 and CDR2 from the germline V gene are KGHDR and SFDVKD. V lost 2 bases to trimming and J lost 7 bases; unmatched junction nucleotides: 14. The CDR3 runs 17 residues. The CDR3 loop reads CATSDSRDRRSKVTQYF. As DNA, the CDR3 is TGTGCCACCAGTGATTCCAGGGACAGGAGGAGTAAAGTGACCCAGTACTTC.